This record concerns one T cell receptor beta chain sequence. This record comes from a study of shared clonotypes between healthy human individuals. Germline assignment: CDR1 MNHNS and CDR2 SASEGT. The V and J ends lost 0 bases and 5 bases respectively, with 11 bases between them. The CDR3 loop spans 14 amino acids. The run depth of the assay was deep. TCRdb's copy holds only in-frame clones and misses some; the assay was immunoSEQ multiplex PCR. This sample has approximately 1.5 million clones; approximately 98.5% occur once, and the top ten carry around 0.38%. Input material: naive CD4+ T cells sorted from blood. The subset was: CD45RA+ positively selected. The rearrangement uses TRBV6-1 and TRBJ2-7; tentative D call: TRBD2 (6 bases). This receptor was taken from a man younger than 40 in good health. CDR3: CASSEALGRHEQYF. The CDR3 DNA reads TGTGCCAGCAGTGAAGCCCTGGGGAGGCACGAGCAGTACTTC.